The 22 T cell receptor beta chains below were found in one sample sequenced in a study of control samples from healthy donors and cancer patients. Measured with immunoSEQ multiplex PCR; TCRdb has only the in-frame clones, and not every one. The sample consists of about 160,000 clones, nearly 96% of them appearing once. Sequencing used blood. The receptor set was obtained from a woman aged 25 to 39 in good health.

CDR3 DNA: TGTGCCAGCAGCCAAGACAGGGCGAGCACTGAAGCTTTCTTT. Amino acids: CASSQDRASTEAFF. The chain combines TRBV3-1 (or the pseudogene TRBV3-2) with TRBJ1-1, with D possibly matching TRBD1 (5 bases). Germline assignment: CDR1 LGHDT and CDR2 YNNKEL (reference sequence). The CDR3 has 14 residues. The V and J ends lost 0 bases and 4 bases respectively, with 9 bases between them.

The chain uses TRBV5-4 and TRBJ1-5, with 7 positions matching TRBD1. Germline lookup yields CDR1 SGHNT and CDR2 YYREEE (reference sequence). The CDR3 is made up of 17 amino acids. The junction had 6 bases not matched to a gene; V was cut back by 0 bases and J by 0 bases. The CDR3 DNA sequence: TGTGCCAGCAGCTTGGCGGGGACAGATTATAGCAATCAGCCCCAGCATTTT. This translates into CASSLAGTDYSNQPQHF.

V and J are TRBV7-8 and TRBJ2-1; D ambiguous. The ends were cut back, 2 bases at V and 4 bases at J, with 6 bases in the middle. Germline values: CDR1 SGHVS, CDR2 FQNEAQ. This CDR3 contains 13 residues. The CDR3 spells CASSLLTYNEQFF. The CDR3 DNA reads as TGTGCCAGCAGCTTATTGACTTACAATGAGCAGTTCTTC.

V usage is TRBV7-9 and J usage is TRBJ1-1; D is unresolved. The CDR3 is 13 residues long. Trimming took off 3 bases at V and 4 bases at J, with 9 bases between the two ends. The germline CDR1 and CDR2 sequences are SEHNR and FQNEAQ (reference sequence). CDR3: CASSFGRGTEAFF. The CDR3 DNA reads as TGTGCCAGCAGCTTCGGACGGGGCACTGAAGCTTTCTTT.

This chain links TRBV29-1 with TRBJ1-5; weak D call: TRBD1 (5 bases). The germline V gene has CDR1 SQVTM and CDR2 ANQGSEA. The CDR3 spans 14 residues. The ends were cut back, 7 bases at V and 6 bases at J, with 19 bases in the middle. CDR3 nucleotide sequence: TGCAGCGCCAAGGGTGGGGTGGGGGGTCAGCCCCAGCATTTT. This translates into CSAKGGVGGQPQHF.

The V call is TRBV2, the J call TRBJ1-1; D is unclear. V gave up 6 bases and J gave up 0 bases, with 11 bases separating them. This CDR3 has 14 residues. The germline gives CDR1 SNHLY, CDR2 FYNNEI. Written as DNA, the CDR3 is TGTGCCAGCAGCCTCAGGAACATGAACACTGAAGCTTTCTTT. This sequence encodes CASSLRNMNTEAFF.

The chain links TRBV7-9 to TRBJ2-1; the D call may be TRBD1 or TRBD2 (5 bases each). CDR1 SEHNR and CDR2 FQNEAQ come from the germline V gene (reference sequence). V shed 5 bases and J shed 8 bases, with 19 bases lying between them. This CDR3 comprises 15 residues. This chain's CDR3 is CASSRSRGVRDEQFF. In DNA, the CDR3 is TGTGCCAGCAGCCGAAGTAGAGGGGTTAGGGATGAGCAGTTCTTC.

V gene TRBV5-1 combines with J gene TRBJ2-7; TRBD2 agrees at 13 bases. The V gene end was trimmed by 4 bases and the J gene end by 0 bases; junction bases not matched to a gene: 7. Germline assignment: CDR1 SGHRS and CDR2 YFSETQ. CDR3 size: 17 residues. The CDR3 spells CASSPHGTSGVSYEQYF. The CDR3, as DNA: TGCGCCAGCAGCCCCCATGGGACTAGCGGGGTCTCCTACGAGCAGTACTTC.

J is TRBJ2-1 and V is TRBV7-9; 7 nucleotides agree with TRBD2. This CDR3 is 15 amino acids long. Germline loops: CDR1 SEHNR, CDR2 FQNEAQ (reference sequence). V trimming: 4 bases; J trimming: 3 bases; junction bases outside the gene matches: 6. The CDR3 bases are TGTGCCAGCAGCTGGAGGGAGGGCCGCTACAATGAGCAGTTCTTC. Residues: CASSWREGRYNEQFF.

The chain joins TRBV30 to TRBJ1-1, with 7 bases fitting TRBD1. The CDR3 is 14 amino acids. The V gene end was trimmed by 5 bases and the J gene end by 10 bases; junction bases not matched to a gene: 16. Germline V lookup: CDR1 GTSNPN, CDR2 SVGIG (reference sequence). The CDR3 here is CAWGRFDLTGPAFF. The CDR3 DNA is TGTGCCTGGGGACGTTTTGACCTGACAGGGCCAGCTTTCTTT.

The chain recombines TRBV5-1 with TRBJ2-3; tentatively, D is TRBD1 (6 bases). CDR1 is SGHRS, CDR2 YFSETQ, per germline. This CDR3 spans 15 amino acids. V lost 2 bases and J 2 bases, leaving 12 bases between the germline ends. For the CDR3, the DNA is TGCGCCAGCAGCTTTGTTACAGGGATCACAGATACGCAGTATTTT. It codes for CASSFVTGITDTQYF.

The chain has TRBV7-9 and TRBJ2-7; 8 positions agree with TRBD1. The CDR3 runs 14 residues. CDR1 is SEHNR and CDR2 is FQNEAQ in the germline V gene (reference sequence). The J segment lost 4 bases and the V segment lost 5 bases, leaving 7 bases of the junction unmatched. CDR3 amino acids: CASSQGRGHYEQYF. The CDR3 DNA reads TGTGCCAGCAGCCAGGGCAGGGGGCATTACGAGCAGTACTTC.

This clone occurred once. The chain has TRBV29-1 and TRBJ2-7, with 9 bases fitting TRBD1. This CDR3 comprises 14 residues. Germline V gives CDR1 SQVTM, CDR2 ANQGSEA. Trimming took 4 bases from V and 1 from J; bases not matched to a gene: 5. The CDR3 bases are TGCAGCGTTGGCATGACAGGGGGATCCTACGAGCAGTACTTC. Its translation is CSVGMTGGSYEQYF.

The V call is TRBV6-5, the J call TRBJ2-7; D is unclear. The CDR3 is 13 residues long. With 10 bases removed from V and 0 bases from J, the gap between germline ends came to 13 bases. The germline V gene has CDR1 MNHEY and CDR2 SVGAGI. The CDR3: CATENDHSYEQYF. Written as DNA, the CDR3 is TGTGCCACCGAAAACGACCACTCCTACGAGCAGTACTTC.

This chain joins TRBV7-9 and TRBJ1-4, with 9 bases that match TRBD1. The germline CDR1 and CDR2 sequences are SEHNR and FQNEAQ (reference sequence). The V gene end was trimmed by 2 bases and the J gene end by 7 bases; junction bases not matched to a gene: 5. There are 15 residues in the CDR3. The DNA of the CDR3 is TGTGCCAGCAGCTTACTCTCGACAGGGGGTGAAAAACTGTTTTTT. It codes for CASSLLSTGGEKLFF.

The J gene is TRBJ1-2, the V gene TRBV9, with D perhaps TRBD1 (6 bases). Germline V CDR1 and CDR2: SGDLS, YYNGEE. The V and J ends lost 4 bases and 2 bases respectively, with 15 bases between them. The CDR3 consists of 15 residues. The CDR3 protein is CASSLRDIRNYGYTF. The CDR3 nucleotides read TGTGCCAGCAGCCTTAGGGACATACGGAACTATGGCTACACCTTC.

The CDR3, as DNA: TGTGCCAGCAGTGATTCCGAGACAGGGCTCACAGATACGCAGTATTTT. Protein product: CASSDSETGLTDTQYF. This chain connects TRBV2 to TRBJ2-3, with 7 positions matching TRBD1. Per germline, CDR1 SNHLY and CDR2 FYNNEI. The CDR3 is 16 residues long. V lost 3 bases to trimming and J lost 2 bases; unmatched junction nucleotides: 8.

The J gene is TRBJ2-5, the V gene TRBV6-6; D ambiguous. With 0 bases removed from V and 7 bases from J, the gap between germline ends came to 9 bases. CDR1 and CDR2 (germline): MNHNY, SVGAGI (reference sequence). This CDR3 spans 13 amino acids. The CDR3 DNA sequence: TGTGCCAGCAGTTACTCATCGGATCGGACCCAGTACTTC. This translates into CASSYSSDRTQYF.

This clone was seen just once. The rearrangement joins TRBV7-8 to TRBJ2-2, with TRBD2 identical over 7 bases. The germline gives CDR1 SGHVS, CDR2 FQNEAQ. With 5 bases clipped from V and 6 bases from J, the junction kept 12 bases outside the gene matches. CDR3 size: 16 residues. The DNA for the CDR3 is TGTGCCAGCAGCCCGGATAGCCGCGGGAGACCCGGGGAGCTGTTTTTT. This codes for CASSPDSRGRPGELFF.

This chain connects TRBV30 to TRBJ2-7; D uncertain. This CDR3 has 8 amino acids. Germline lookup yields CDR1 GTSNPN and CDR2 SVGIG (reference sequence). The V and J ends lost 6 bases and 8 bases respectively, with 5 bases between them. The CDR3 here is CACEQQYF. The CDR3 bases are TGTGCCTGCGAACAGCAGTACTTC.

Only one count was recorded for this clone. This sequence joins TRBV18 and TRBJ2-1; unclear D gene. The V gene's germline CDR1 is KGHSH and CDR2 LQKENI. V was cut by 0 bases and J by 6 bases, with 12 bases left in between. The CDR3 spans 15 residues. CDR3 in DNA: TGTGCCAGCTCACCACCGAGTCAAGCGTTCAATGAGCAGTTCTTC. Amino acid sequence: CASSPPSQAFNEQFF. Variable domain in full (rest from reference TRBV18 and TRBJ2-1): NAGVMQNPRHLVRRRGQEARLRCSPMKGHSHVYWYRQLPEEGLKFMVYLQKENIIDESGMPKERFSAEFPKEGPSILRIQQVVRGDSAAYFCASSPPSQAFNEQFFGPGTRLTVL.

The V call is TRBV5-4, the J call TRBJ2-7, with a weak D call TRBD1 (5 bases). V was clipped by 0 bases and J by 2 bases, with 6 bases between them. The CDR3 has 13 residues. The germline gives CDR1 SGHNT, CDR2 YYREEE (reference sequence). The DNA of the CDR3 is TGTGCCAGCAGCTTGGAAGGGGCCTACGAGCAGTACTTC. As protein: CASSLEGAYEQYF.